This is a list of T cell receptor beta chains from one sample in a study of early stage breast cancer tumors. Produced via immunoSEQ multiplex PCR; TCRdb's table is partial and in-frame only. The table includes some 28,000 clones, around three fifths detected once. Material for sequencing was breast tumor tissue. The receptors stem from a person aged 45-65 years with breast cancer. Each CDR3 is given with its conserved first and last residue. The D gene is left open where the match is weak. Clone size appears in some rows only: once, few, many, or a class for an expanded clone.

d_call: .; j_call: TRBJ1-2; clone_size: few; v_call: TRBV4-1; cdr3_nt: TGCGCCAGCAGCCAAGATCATAGTTGGGAAACCTCCGAGGGCTACACCTTC; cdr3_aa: CASSQDHSWETSEGYTF
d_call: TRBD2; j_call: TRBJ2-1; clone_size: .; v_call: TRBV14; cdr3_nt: TGTGCCAGCAGCCAGGGACTAGCGGGTCGCTCCTACAATGAGCAGTTCTTC; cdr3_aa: CASSQGLAGRSYNEQFF
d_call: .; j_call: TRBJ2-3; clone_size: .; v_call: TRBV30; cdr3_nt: TGTGCCTGGAGTAGAGGGACCCCCGGCCACACAGATACGCAGTATTTT; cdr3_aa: CAWSRGTPGHTDTQYF
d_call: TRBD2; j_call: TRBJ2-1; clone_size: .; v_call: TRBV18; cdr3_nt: TGTGCCAGCTCAAGGAAAAGCGGGAGGGCCTGGGACAATGAGCAGTTCTTC; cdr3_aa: CASSRKSGRAWDNEQFF
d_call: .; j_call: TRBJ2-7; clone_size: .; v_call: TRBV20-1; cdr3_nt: TGCAGTGCTAGTCTCGGGGACGAGCAGTACTTC; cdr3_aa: CSASLGDEQYF
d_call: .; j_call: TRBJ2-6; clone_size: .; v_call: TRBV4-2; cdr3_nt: TGTGCCAGCAGGCAAAGAGGGGCTGGTCTTGGTCGGTTCTCTGGGGCCAACGTCCTGACTTTC; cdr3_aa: CASRQRGAGLGRFSGANVLTF
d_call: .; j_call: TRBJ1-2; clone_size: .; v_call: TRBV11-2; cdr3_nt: TGTGCCAGCAGCTTAGATAAGGGCTATGGCTACACCTTC; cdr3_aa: CASSLDKGYGYTF
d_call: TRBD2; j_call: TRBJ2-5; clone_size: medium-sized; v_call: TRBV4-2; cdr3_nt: TGTGCCAGCAGCCAAGGGCGGGAGAGGACGGAGACCCAGTACTTC; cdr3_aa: CASSQGRERTETQYF
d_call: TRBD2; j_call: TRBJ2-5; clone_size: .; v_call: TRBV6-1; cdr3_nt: TGTGCCAGCAGTGTGTCACTAGCGGCTCAAGAGACCCAGTACTTC; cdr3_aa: CASSVSLAAQETQYF
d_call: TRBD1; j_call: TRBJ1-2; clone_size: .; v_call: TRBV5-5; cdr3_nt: TGTGCCAGCAGCACCCTCCGGGACAGGGGGCTTGGCTACACCTTC; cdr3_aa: CASSTLRDRGLGYTF
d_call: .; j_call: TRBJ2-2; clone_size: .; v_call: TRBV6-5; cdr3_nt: TGTGCCACCCGGACCACCGGGGAGCTGTTTTTT; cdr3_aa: CATRTTGELFF
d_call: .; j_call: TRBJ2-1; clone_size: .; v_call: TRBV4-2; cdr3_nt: TGTGCCAGCAGCTACGAGCGGGTCGAGCAGTTCTTC; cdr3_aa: CASSYERVEQFF
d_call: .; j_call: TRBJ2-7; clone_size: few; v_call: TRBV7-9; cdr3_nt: TGTGCCAGCAGCTTAGGGGACACCCTGTCCTACGAGCAGTACTTC; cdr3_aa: CASSLGDTLSYEQYF
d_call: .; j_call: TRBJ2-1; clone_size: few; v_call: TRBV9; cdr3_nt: TGTGCCAGCAGCGTCTCAGGGATTGAGCAGTTCTTC; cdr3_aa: CASSVSGIEQFF
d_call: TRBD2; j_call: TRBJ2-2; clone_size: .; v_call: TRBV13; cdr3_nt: TGTGCCAGCAGCTTAGGACTAGCGGCGGGCACCGGGGAGCTGTTTTTT; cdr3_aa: CASSLGLAAGTGELFF
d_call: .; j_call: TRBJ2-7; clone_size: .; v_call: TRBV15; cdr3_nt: TGTGCCACCAGCAGGTTCATCAGGGAAAGGAACGAGCAGTACTTC; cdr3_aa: CATSRFIRERNEQYF
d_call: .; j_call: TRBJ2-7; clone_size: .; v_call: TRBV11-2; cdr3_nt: TGTGCCAGCAGCTTAGTTGCTAGGGGGACCTACGAGCAGTACTTC; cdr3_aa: CASSLVARGTYEQYF
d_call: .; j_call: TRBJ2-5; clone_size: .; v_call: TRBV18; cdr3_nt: TGTGCCAGCTCACCACTACTCCAAGAGACCCAGTACTTC; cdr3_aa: CASSPLLQETQYF
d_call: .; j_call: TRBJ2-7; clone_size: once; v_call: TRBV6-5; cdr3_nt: TGTGCCAGCAGCCTAGCGTCCGAGCAGTACTTC; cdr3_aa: CASSLASEQYF
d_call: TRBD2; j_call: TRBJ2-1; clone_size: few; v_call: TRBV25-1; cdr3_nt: TGTGCCACCATTAGCGGGAGATCCTACAATGAGCAGTTCTTC; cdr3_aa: CATISGRSYNEQFF
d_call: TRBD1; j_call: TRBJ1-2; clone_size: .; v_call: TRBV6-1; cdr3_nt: TGTGCCAGCAGTGACGGCAGGGGGCAAGCTAACTATGGCTACACCTTC; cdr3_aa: CASSDGRGQANYGYTF
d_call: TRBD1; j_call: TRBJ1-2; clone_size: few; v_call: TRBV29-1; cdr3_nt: TGCAGCATCGGACAGGACAATTGGGGGTACACCTTC; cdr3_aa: CSIGQDNWGYTF
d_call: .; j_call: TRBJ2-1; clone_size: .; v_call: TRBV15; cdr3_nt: TGTGCCACCAGCAGAGATTATTTGGCTAGTTCCCTCAATGAGCAGTTCTTC; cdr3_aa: CATSRDYLASSLNEQFF
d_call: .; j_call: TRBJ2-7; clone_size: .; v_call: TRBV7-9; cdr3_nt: TGTGCCAGCAGCTCTGGCTTCTCCTACGAGCAGTACTTC; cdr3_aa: CASSSGFSYEQYF
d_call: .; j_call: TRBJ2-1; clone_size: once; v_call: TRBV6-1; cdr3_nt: TGTGCCAGCAGGCTGCCGACGGGAGTTAATGAGCAGTTCTTC; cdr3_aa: CASRLPTGVNEQFF
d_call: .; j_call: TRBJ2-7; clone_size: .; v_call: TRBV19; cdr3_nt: TGTGCCAGTAGTAGCGGGGTTAGCTACGAGCAGTACTTC; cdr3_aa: CASSSGVSYEQYF
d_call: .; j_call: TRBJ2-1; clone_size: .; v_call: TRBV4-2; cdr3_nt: TGTGCCAGCAGCCAAACCCGGGACTTATCAGGAGATGAGCAGTTCTTC; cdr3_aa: CASSQTRDLSGDEQFF
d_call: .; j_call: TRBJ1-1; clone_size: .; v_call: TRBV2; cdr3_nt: TGTGCCAGCAGTGAAGGGGGGACTGAAGCTTTCTTT; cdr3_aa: CASSEGGTEAFF
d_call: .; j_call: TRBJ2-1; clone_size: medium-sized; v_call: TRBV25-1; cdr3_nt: TGTGCCTCCGGTTCAGTTGTCTACAATGAGCAGTTCTTC; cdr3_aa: CASGSVVYNEQFF
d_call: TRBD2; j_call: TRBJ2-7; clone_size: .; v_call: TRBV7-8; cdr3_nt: TGTGCCAGCAGCCCGAAGGGACTAGCGGGAGACTCCGAGCAGTACTTC; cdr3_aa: CASSPKGLAGDSEQYF
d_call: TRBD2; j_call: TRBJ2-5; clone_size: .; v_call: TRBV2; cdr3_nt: TGTGCCAGCAGTGTAACCCTAGCGGGGCAAGAGACCCAGTACTTC; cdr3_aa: CASSVTLAGQETQYF
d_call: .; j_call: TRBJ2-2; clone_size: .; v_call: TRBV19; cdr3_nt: TGTGCCAGTAGTATCTACTTGGAAGCTCGGAGGATGTTTTTT; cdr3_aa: CASSIYLEARRMFF
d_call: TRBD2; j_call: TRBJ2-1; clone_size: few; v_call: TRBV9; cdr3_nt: TGTGCCAGCAGCGTAGAAGGGACTAGCGCTAGCTCCTACAATGAGCAGTTCTTC; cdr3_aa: CASSVEGTSASSYNEQFF
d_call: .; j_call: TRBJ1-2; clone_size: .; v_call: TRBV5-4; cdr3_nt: TGTGCCAGCAGCTTGGGCGGAACTAACTATGGCTACACCTTC; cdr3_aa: CASSLGGTNYGYTF
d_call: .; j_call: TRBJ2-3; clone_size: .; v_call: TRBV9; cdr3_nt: TGTGCCAGCAGCGTCCTCTCCCTCTCTGATACGCAGTATTTT; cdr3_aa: CASSVLSLSDTQYF
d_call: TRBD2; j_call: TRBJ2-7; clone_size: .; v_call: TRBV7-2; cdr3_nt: TGTGCCAGCAGCTTATCTAGCGGGAGAACCTCCTACGAGCAGTACTTC; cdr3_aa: CASSLSSGRTSYEQYF
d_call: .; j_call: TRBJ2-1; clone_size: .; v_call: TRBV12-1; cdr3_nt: TGTGCCAGCAGCCACCCTTTTACGAATGAGCAGTTCTTC; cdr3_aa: CASSHPFTNEQFF
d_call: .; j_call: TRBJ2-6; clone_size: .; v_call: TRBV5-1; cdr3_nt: TGCGCCAGCAGCTTGATTGGGGCTGCAGGCTCTGGGGCCAACGTCCTGACTTTC; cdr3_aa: CASSLIGAAGSGANVLTF
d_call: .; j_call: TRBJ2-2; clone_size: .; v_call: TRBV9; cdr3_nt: TGTGCCAGCAAAGGGGAGAACACCGGGGAGCTGTTTTTT; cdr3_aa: CASKGENTGELFF
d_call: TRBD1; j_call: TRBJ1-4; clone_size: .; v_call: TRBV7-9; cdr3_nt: TGTGCCAGCAGCTTAGGTGGGACAGGGGGCAGGGAAAAACTGTTTTTT; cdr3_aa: CASSLGGTGGREKLFF
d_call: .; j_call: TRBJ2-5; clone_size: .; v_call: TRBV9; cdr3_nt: TGTGCCAGCCGGTTAGGGCCCATCTCGGGGACCCAGTACTTC; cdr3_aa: CASRLGPISGTQYF
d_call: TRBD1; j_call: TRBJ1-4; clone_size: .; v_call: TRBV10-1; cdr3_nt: TGCGCCAGCAGCGACGGACAGGGGTTCGAAAAACTGTTTTTT; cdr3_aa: CASSDGQGFEKLFF